This T cell receptor (beta chain) comes out of a study of graft-versus-host responses after intestinal transplantation. Study details: Anti-thymocyte globulin induction was given to all recipients, followed by tacrolimus and steroids for 3 to 4 years. Study-wide findings and caveats: Early HvG declines after transplant were associated with peak circulating GvH clone levels. Graft-versus-host to host-versus-graft clonal ratios in allografts were high in patients with graft-donor T cell macrochimerism. Recipient marrow held GvH clones, some first seen in ileum or blood.

Sequenced by immunoSEQ multiplex PCR; TCRdb stores in-frame clones only, minus some. The sample has just under 50,000 clones, around 85% seen once. With 4 bases removed from V and 2 bases from J, the gap between germline ends came to 12 bases. Germline CDR1 and CDR2: SQVTM and ANQGSEA. The length of the CDR3 is 14 residues. Comment on this clone: Its antigen is undetermined.

The sample consisted of unstimulated CD4+ T cells sorted from spleen or lymph node cells, taken before transplant. This chain links TRBV29-1 with TRBJ1-3; the D gene is possibly TRBD1 (5 bases). This clonotype was sampled from a human donor who was the organ donor for an intestinal transplant. CDR3 in DNA: TGCAGCGTTGCCCCGACGGGGGCTGGAAACACCATATATTTT. Its translation: CSVAPTGAGNTIYF.